The entry that follows covers one T cell receptor beta chain sequence. CDR1 is SGHAT, CDR2 FQNNGV, per germline. The CDR3 runs to 15 residues. V was pared by 5 bases and J by 2 bases, with 14 bases between. The data were taken from a study of CD8 T cells in Susac syndrome. Roughly 0.45 to 1 ug RNA was reverse transcribed with random hexamers. Coverage of TCR beta CDR3 amplification by immunoSEQ multiplex PCR extended to 54 Vbeta and 13 Jbeta. TCRdb processed the immunoSEQ multiplex PCR reads anew with MiXCR; each CDR3 protein has one entry. This table holds about 73,000 distinct CDR3 sequences, about 95% found once. TCR beta sequences were obtained from blood CD8+ and CD4+ T cells. Negative isolation was used for CD8+ and CD4+ T cells, and FACS enrichment was applied to TEMRA cells.

The chain has TRBV11-2 and TRBJ2-3; the D call may be TRBD1 or TRBD2 (5 bases each). Source material: CD8+ T cells from PBMCs. The sequence came from a human donor with multiple sclerosis. As DNA, the CDR3 is TGTGCCAGCAGCGACCGGGACGGCTACACAGATACGCAGTATTTT. It translates to CASSDRDGYTDTQYF.